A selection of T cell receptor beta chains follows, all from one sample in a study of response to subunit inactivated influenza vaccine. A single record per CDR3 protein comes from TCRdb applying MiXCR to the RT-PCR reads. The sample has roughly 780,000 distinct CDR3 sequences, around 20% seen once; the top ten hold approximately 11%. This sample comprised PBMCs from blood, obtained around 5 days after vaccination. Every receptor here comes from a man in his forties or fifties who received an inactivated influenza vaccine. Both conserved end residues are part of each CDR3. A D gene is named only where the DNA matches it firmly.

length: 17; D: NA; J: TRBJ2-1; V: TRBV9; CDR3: CASSVVATRGLGNEQFF
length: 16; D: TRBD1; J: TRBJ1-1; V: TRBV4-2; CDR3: CASSQDSRQGRGIAFF
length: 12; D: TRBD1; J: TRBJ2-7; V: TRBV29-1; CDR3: CSVRWDRHEQYF
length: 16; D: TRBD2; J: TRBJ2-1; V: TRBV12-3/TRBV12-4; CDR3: CASSLGTSGSESEQFF
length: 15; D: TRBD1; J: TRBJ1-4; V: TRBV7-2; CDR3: CASSSGTGKPEKLFF
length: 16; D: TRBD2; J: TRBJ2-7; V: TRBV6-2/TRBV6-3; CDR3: CASSYHLGRSSYEQYF
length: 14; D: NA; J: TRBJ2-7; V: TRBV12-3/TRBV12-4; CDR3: CASSFFNGLYEQYF
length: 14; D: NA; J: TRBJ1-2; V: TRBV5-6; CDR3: CASSFPGVGYGYTF
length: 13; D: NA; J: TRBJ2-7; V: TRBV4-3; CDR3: CASSQVAECEQYF
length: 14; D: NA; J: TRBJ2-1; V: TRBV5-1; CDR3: CASSAWTAQDEQFF
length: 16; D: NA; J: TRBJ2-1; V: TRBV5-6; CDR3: CASSFALGGGRYEQFF
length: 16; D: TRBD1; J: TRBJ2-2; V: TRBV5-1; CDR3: CASSTTGGLNTGELFF
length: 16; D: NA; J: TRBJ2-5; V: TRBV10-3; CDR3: CAISDGGGTTQETQYF
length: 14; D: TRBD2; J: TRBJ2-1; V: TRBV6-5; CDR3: CASSLLANYNEQFF